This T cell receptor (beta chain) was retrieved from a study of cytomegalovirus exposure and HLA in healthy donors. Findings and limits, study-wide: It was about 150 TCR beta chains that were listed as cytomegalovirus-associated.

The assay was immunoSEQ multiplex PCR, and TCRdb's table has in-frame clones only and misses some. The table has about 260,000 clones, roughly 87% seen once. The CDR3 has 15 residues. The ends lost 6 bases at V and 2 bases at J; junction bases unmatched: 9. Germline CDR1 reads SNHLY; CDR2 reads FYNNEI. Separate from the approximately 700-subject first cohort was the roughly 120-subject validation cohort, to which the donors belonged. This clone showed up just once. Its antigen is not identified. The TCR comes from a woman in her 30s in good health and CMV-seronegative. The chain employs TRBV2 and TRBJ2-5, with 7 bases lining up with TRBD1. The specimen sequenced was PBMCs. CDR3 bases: TGTGCCAGCAGCCGAAGAACAGGGGTTCAAGAGACCCAGTACTTC. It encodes CASSRRTGVQETQYF.